Reported below is one TCR beta chain. The data belong to a study of cytotoxic CD8 clonotypes in ibrutinib-treated CLL. The CDR3 has 16 residues. Trimming removed 5 bases from V and 4 bases from J, with 15 bases in between. Germline CDR1 is MDHEN and CDR2 is SYDVKM. This table comes from immunoSEQ multiplex PCR, and its TCRdb copy is limited to in-frame clones, with some not included. Among about 140,000 clones, more than 70% were seen once, and the ten largest hold 6% to 9.5%. The V gene is TRBV28, the J gene TRBJ1-6, with D hard to call. The receptor comes from a human donor with chronic lymphocytic leukemia. Source: PBMCs, taken after 36 months of ibrutinib treatment. CDR3 sequence (DNA): TGTGCCAGCAGTCCCCCCATTGGGCGGTATAATTCACCCCTCCACTTT. Protein sequence: CASSPPIGRYNSPLHF.